A selection of T cell receptor beta chains follows, all from one sample in a study of cytomegalovirus exposure and HLA in healthy donors. Repertoires were generated with immunoSEQ multiplex PCR, while TCRdb's copy carries only in-frame clones and drops some. This table holds approximately 220,000 clones, over 80% found once. What was sequenced was PBMCs. The receptor set was obtained from a boy aged 2 to 10 in good health and CMV-seronegative. CDR3s include the opening cysteine and the closing phenylalanine or tryptophan. Fields, in order: clone size, V gene, J gene, CDR3 protein. Size values are once, few and many counts, or a class for expanded clones, and some rows have none.

abundance: -
v_gene: TRBV5-5
j_gene: TRBJ1-5
CDR3aa: CASSLAGESQPQHF

abundance: -
v_gene: TRBV9
j_gene: TRBJ1-4
CDR3aa: CASSVGEQGAGEKLFF

abundance: -
v_gene: TRBV7-2
j_gene: TRBJ2-2
CDR3aa: CASSPAGGLNTGELFF

abundance: -
v_gene: TRBV6-1
j_gene: TRBJ1-6
CDR3aa: CASSEIGLGGDSPLHF

abundance: -
v_gene: TRBV6-1
j_gene: TRBJ2-3
CDR3aa: CASSELDISFTDTQYF

abundance: -
v_gene: TRBV18
j_gene: TRBJ2-7
CDR3aa: CASSPGGGLYEQYF

abundance: -
v_gene: TRBV13
j_gene: TRBJ2-7
CDR3aa: CASSPRTSGRDEQYF

abundance: few
v_gene: TRBV30
j_gene: TRBJ1-2
CDR3aa: CAWSPGANYGYTF

abundance: -
v_gene: TRBV6-1
j_gene: TRBJ2-7
CDR3aa: CASRGGGIYEQYF

abundance: -
v_gene: TRBV10-1
j_gene: TRBJ2-5
CDR3aa: CASSASQAQETQYF

abundance: -
v_gene: TRBV4-2
j_gene: TRBJ2-1
CDR3aa: CASSNGTSGDSGNEQFF

abundance: -
v_gene: TRBV30
j_gene: TRBJ2-2
CDR3aa: CAWSATSSTGELFF

abundance: -
v_gene: TRBV19
j_gene: TRBJ1-1
CDR3aa: CASSRRSTEAFF

abundance: -
v_gene: TRBV10-3
j_gene: TRBJ2-1
CDR3aa: CATLGGLDQANEQFF

abundance: -
v_gene: TRBV9
j_gene: TRBJ1-1
CDR3aa: CASTLGQREAFF

abundance: -
v_gene: TRBV2
j_gene: TRBJ2-3
CDR3aa: CASSAEGGTDTQYF

abundance: -
v_gene: TRBV19
j_gene: TRBJ2-7
CDR3aa: CASSDGTHGEQYF

abundance: -
v_gene: TRBV7-9
j_gene: TRBJ1-4
CDR3aa: CASSLFNRGGPNEKLFF

abundance: -
v_gene: TRBV14
j_gene: TRBJ1-4
CDR3aa: CASSRDRGFEKLFF

abundance: few
v_gene: TRBV5-1
j_gene: TRBJ2-2
CDR3aa: CASSLQGPENTGELFF

abundance: -
v_gene: TRBV30
j_gene: TRBJ2-3
CDR3aa: CAWSRRTGGPDTQYF

abundance: -
v_gene: TRBV6-6
j_gene: TRBJ2-7
CDR3aa: CASSSSPGQGTYEQYF

abundance: -
v_gene: TRBV19
j_gene: TRBJ2-7
CDR3aa: CASSLTGYGYEQYF

abundance: -
v_gene: TRBV29-1
j_gene: TRBJ2-7
CDR3aa: CSVLQCEQYF

abundance: once
v_gene: TRBV5-8
j_gene: TRBJ1-2
CDR3aa: CASSLDGRVDYGYTF

abundance: -
v_gene: TRBV4-1
j_gene: TRBJ1-5
CDR3aa: CASSLGPSNQPQHF

abundance: -
v_gene: TRBV25-1
j_gene: TRBJ1-1
CDR3aa: CASRGHPNTEAFF

abundance: few
v_gene: TRBV6-5
j_gene: TRBJ1-6
CDR3aa: CASSYLRGESSPLHF

abundance: -
v_gene: TRBV7-2
j_gene: TRBJ2-5
CDR3aa: CASSQGTGAASQYF

abundance: -
v_gene: TRBV15
j_gene: TRBJ2-3
CDR3aa: CATRRDRGGIADTQYF

abundance: -
v_gene: TRBV7-9
j_gene: TRBJ2-3
CDR3aa: CASSLGTLSGSANTQYF

abundance: once
v_gene: TRBV7-9
j_gene: TRBJ2-1
CDR3aa: CASSTDSNNEQFF

abundance: -
v_gene: TRBV2
j_gene: TRBJ1-2
CDR3aa: CASKMTGAFYGYTF

abundance: -
v_gene: TRBV9
j_gene: TRBJ2-7
CDR3aa: CASSLGGGGPLSYEQYF

abundance: -
v_gene: TRBV6-1
j_gene: TRBJ1-1
CDR3aa: CASRHVGTGRSEAFF

abundance: -
v_gene: TRBV5-4
j_gene: TRBJ2-7
CDR3aa: CASSPDRTSYEQYF

abundance: once
v_gene: TRBV5-4
j_gene: TRBJ1-6
CDR3aa: CASSLAVGQGSPLHF

abundance: -
v_gene: TRBV6-4
j_gene: TRBJ2-1
CDR3aa: CASSERAGAWNEQFF

abundance: -
v_gene: TRBV6-4
j_gene: TRBJ1-2
CDR3aa: CASSIVRGSPDGYTF

abundance: -
v_gene: TRBV23-1
j_gene: TRBJ2-7
CDR3aa: CASSPQLAGARYEQYF

abundance: -
v_gene: TRBV28
j_gene: TRBJ1-5
CDR3aa: CASSFRSGPPVDQPQHF

abundance: -
v_gene: TRBV4-1
j_gene: TRBJ2-7
CDR3aa: CASSRKRGTPQEQYF

abundance: -
v_gene: TRBV7-6
j_gene: TRBJ2-7
CDR3aa: CASSLAWGESYEQYF

abundance: few
v_gene: TRBV12-5
j_gene: TRBJ1-2
CDR3aa: CASGLDRSRGYTF

abundance: -
v_gene: TRBV5-1
j_gene: TRBJ2-7
CDR3aa: CASSLGDYTYEQYF

abundance: -
v_gene: TRBV9
j_gene: TRBJ1-4
CDR3aa: CASSFRGGNNEKLFF

abundance: -
v_gene: TRBV5-3
j_gene: TRBJ1-5
CDR3aa: CARSARGGQPQHF

abundance: -
v_gene: TRBV30
j_gene: TRBJ1-1
CDR3aa: CAWSDINTEAFF